This T cell receptor beta chain was recorded in a study of blood T cell repertoires in COVID-19. Generated by immunoSEQ multiplex PCR, the TCRdb table keeps only in-frame clones and is missing some. The table includes almost 300,000 clones, roughly 90% detected once. This clone was detected a few times. The CDR3 is made up of 20 amino acids. V lost 0 bases and J lost 1; bases outside the gene matches: 10. Germline V CDR1 and CDR2: KGHDR, SFDVKD. The rearrangement joins TRBV24-1 to TRBJ2-2; 10 bases are shared with TRBD2. The receptor's source is a woman under 40 with COVID-19, enrolled during active disease. Material: peripheral blood. DNA of the CDR3: TGTGCCACCAGTGATTTGCCGGGGGTAGCGGGGGGCCGGAACACCGGGGAGCTGTTTTTT. Encoded protein: CATSDLPGVAGGRNTGELFF.